A single sample gave rise to the 24 T cell receptor beta chains below, sequenced in a study of T cells in Graves' hyperthyroidism and ophthalmopathy. Using RNA transcripts as the source, TCR beta CDR3 regions were amplified. Using the HTBI primer set, a first-round RT-PCR was run on the TCR CDR3. TCRdb reanalysed the multiplex PCR reads using MiXCR and keeps one entry per CDR3 protein. The sample contains approximately 350,000 distinct CDR3 sequences, about 15% of which appear only once. The sample comprised blood. Receptor source: an older woman with Graves' ophthalmopathy.

The chain combines TRBV10-3 with TRBJ2-1, with 10 nucleotides matching TRBD1. V was pared by 7 bases and J by 5 bases, with 11 bases of the junction left unmatched. The CDR3 sequence is 16 residues long. Germline CDR1 reads ENHRY; CDR2 reads SYGVKD. CDR3 protein: CAITDRTGGRNNEQFF. The CDR3 bases are TGTGCCATCACTGATCGGACAGGGGGAAGGAACAATGAGCAGTTCTTC.

V usage is TRBV12-5 and J usage is TRBJ1-1; D possibly corresponds to TRBD1 (6 bases). V dropped 5 bases and J dropped 4 bases, with 14 bases sitting between them. The CDR3 is made up of 14 amino acids. The germline V gene has CDR1 LGHNT and CDR2 FRNRAP. CDR3 in DNA: TGTGCTAGTGGTCGGCAGGGGATTGGCACTGAAGCTTTCTTT. Protein: CASGRQGIGTEAFF.

This clonotype was counted many times. The chain combines TRBV2 with TRBJ2-3; 9 positions match TRBD2. Unmatched junction bases numbered 7, after V lost 0 bases and J lost 6 bases. CDR3 length: 16 residues. CDR1 and CDR2 from the germline V gene are SNHLY and FYNNEI. CDR3 nucleotides: TGTGCCAGCAGTGAAGCGGGCGGGAGGGCCATGGATACGCAGTATTTT. Protein sequence: CASSEAGGRAMDTQYF.

The chain links TRBV28 to TRBJ2-1; tentatively, D is TRBD2 (5 bases). Trimming removed 5 bases from V and 0 bases from J, with 11 bases in between. In germline, CDR1 is MDHEN, CDR2 SYDVKM. The length of the CDR3 is 15 residues. In nucleotides, the CDR3 is TGTGCCAGCAGTAATGGCGGGTACTCCTACAATGAGCAGTTCTTC. Its protein is CASSNGGYSYNEQFF.

The V gene is TRBV19, the J gene TRBJ2-7; 10 bases fit TRBD2. V shed 3 bases and J 2 bases; nucleotides not matched to a gene: 4. The length of the CDR3 is 15 residues. CDR1 is LNHDA, CDR2 SQIVND, per germline (reference sequence). CDR3 sequence (DNA): TGTGCCAGTAGTATCGGACTAGCGGTAACCTACGAGCAGTACTTC. It is translated as CASSIGLAVTYEQYF.

This clonotype has a count of ten or more. The chain employs TRBV7-2 and TRBJ2-1, with 9 bases matching TRBD1. V was pared by 3 bases and J by 0 bases, with 9 bases of the junction left unmatched. Per the germline V gene, CDR1 is SGHTA and CDR2 is FQGNSA. CDR3 size: 18 residues. Here the CDR3 DNA reads TGTGCCAGCAGCTTCCCGGGACAGGGTACTAGCTCCTACAATGAGCAGTTCTTC. Its translation: CASSFPGQGTSSYNEQFF.

CDR3: CASSLDGSRTQPQHF. CDR3 DNA: TGCGCCAGCAGCTTGGACGGGAGCCGGACTCAGCCCCAGCATTTT. The chain uses TRBV5-1 and TRBJ1-5, with no clear D. CDR1 and CDR2 from the germline V gene are SGHRS and YFSETQ. Trimming shortened V by 0 bases and J by 6 bases, and 13 bases separated the two germline ends. The CDR3 length is 15 residues.

This clonotype was counted at least ten times. The genes are TRBV5-1 and TRBJ1-6; 7 bases align to TRBD1. CDR1 and CDR2 from the germline V gene are SGHRS and YFSETQ. This CDR3 contains 16 residues. The V gene end was trimmed by 4 bases and the J gene end by 9 bases; junction bases not matched to a gene: 13. CDR3 sequence (DNA): TGCGCCAGCAGCCCCGAACCGAGCGGGACAGCTTCACCCCTCCACTTT. This encodes CASSPEPSGTASPLHF. Together with reference TRBV5-1 and TRBJ1-6, the CDR3 gives the full variable domain: KAGVTQTPRYLIKTRGQQVTLSCSPISGHRSVSWYQQTPGQGLQFLFEYFSETQRNKGNFPGRFSGRQFSNSRSEMNVSTLELGDSALYLCASSPEPSGTASPLHFGNGTRLTVT.

This clonotype was counted a few times. An end of the junction does not agree with germline; a read error may underlie this. This sequence joins TRBV5-1 and TRBJ2-3; TRBD2 matches 9 bases. Germline CDR1 SGHRS, CDR2 YFSETQ. The CDR3 is made up of 14 amino acids. The CDR3 DNA reads as TGTGCCAGCAGCTCTCTAGCGGGAACAGATACGCAGTATTTT. It yields the protein CASSSLAGTDTQYF.

This clonotype has only a few counts. This chain links TRBV13 with TRBJ2-4; no clear D gene. Germline V CDR1 and CDR2: PRHDT, FYEKMQ (reference sequence). The CDR3 is made up of 12 amino acids. Trimming left V 4 bases short and J 5 bases short, with 6 bases between. Here the CDR3 reads CASSSPQNIQYF. In DNA form, the CDR3 reads TGTGCCAGCAGCTCCCCCCAAAACATTCAGTACTTC.

This rearrangement joins TRBV10-3 to TRBJ2-4, with TRBD2 identical over 10 bases. V was pared by 7 bases and J by 4 bases, with 13 bases of the junction left unmatched. This CDR3 spans 17 amino acids. Germline V gene data show CDR1 as ENHRY and CDR2 as SYGVKD. The CDR3 sequence is CAIIEGTSEGGKNIQYF. The CDR3 region has the DNA TGTGCCATCATAGAAGGGACTAGCGAAGGGGGTAAAAACATTCAGTACTTC.

This clonotype was observed a few times. The chain uses TRBV28 and TRBJ1-2; a weak D match, TRBD1 (6 bases). The CDR3 is 13 residues long. The germline V gene has CDR1 MDHEN and CDR2 SYDVKM. V lost 5 bases, J lost 7 bases, and 14 bases lay in between. CDR3 bases: TGTGCCAGCAGTGTAGGACAGAAGCCTGGCTACACCTTC. Translating gives CASSVGQKPGYTF.

This clonotype came up a few times. The chain recombines TRBV20-1 with TRBJ2-7; 8 bases match TRBD2. Germline V gene lookup returns CDR1 DFQATT and CDR2 SNEGSKA (reference sequence). With V trimmed by 3 bases and J by 2 bases, 6 bases remained unmatched. This CDR3 contains 14 residues. The CDR3 coding sequence is TGCAGTGCTAGCCCCGGGAGGGGAACCTACGAGCAGTACTTC. Protein product: CSASPGRGTYEQYF.

There are many counts of this clonotype. This chain links TRBV7-8 with TRBJ2-3; 7 bases fit TRBD2. In germline, CDR1 is SGHVS, CDR2 FQNEAQ. CDR3 length equals 16 residues. V lost 1 base to trimming and J lost 1 base; unmatched junction nucleotides: 5. CDR3 amino acids: CASSLERLAGTDTQYF. CDR3 sequence (DNA): TGTGCCAGCAGCTTAGAAAGGCTAGCGGGCACAGATACGCAGTATTTT.

This clonotype appeared a few times. With a much larger clone just one base away, this may be a read error. This chain connects TRBV6-1 to TRBJ2-1; TRBD2 matches at 11 bases. The CDR3 spans 18 residues. Germline lookup yields CDR1 MNHNS and CDR2 SASEGT. J was trimmed by 7 bases and V by 6 bases; bases with no gene match: 17. Here the CDR3 DNA reads TGTGCCAGCAGACGAACAGGGTCCGGGGCTAGCGGGAGGAATGAGCAGTTCTTC. Its protein product is CASRRTGSGASGRNEQFF.

This clonotype occurred a few times. This sequence joins TRBV10-3 and TRBJ2-7; TRBD1 might be the D (6 bases). V was trimmed by 8 bases and J by 2 bases, leaving 10 bases between them. Germline V lookup: CDR1 ENHRY, CDR2 SYGVKD. The CDR3 sequence is 12 residues long. The CDR3 here is CAIGDRTYEQYF. DNA of the CDR3: TGTGCCATCGGAGACAGGACCTACGAGCAGTACTTC.

In this sample, this clonotype turned up many times. V usage is TRBV28 and J usage is TRBJ1-3; unclear D gene. Germline V gene sequence: CDR1 MDHEN, CDR2 SYDVKM. The CDR3 is made up of 14 amino acids. Deletions cut 6 bases from V and 4 bases from J, with 13 bases between. CDR3 nucleotide sequence: TGTGCCAGCAGAGTAGGAAGGGTGGGAAACACCATATATTTT. Amino acid sequence: CASRVGRVGNTIYF.

This chain uses TRBV10-2 with TRBJ2-3; 13 bases are shared with TRBD2. Germline V gene lookup returns CDR1 WSHSY and CDR2 SAAADI. Trimming took 6 bases from V and 1 from J; bases not matched to a gene: 4. The CDR3 has 16 amino acids. The CDR3 DNA reads TGCGCCAGCAGAGGACTAGCGGGAGAGGGCACAGATACGCAGTATTTT. It translates to CASRGLAGEGTDTQYF.

This clonotype has a count of ten or more. The rearrangement joins TRBV28 to TRBJ2-1; 14 bases map to TRBD2. There are 15 residues in the CDR3. Trimming removed 10 bases from V and 6 bases from J; junction bases left unmatched: 8. Germline lookup yields CDR1 MDHEN and CDR2 SYDVKM. CDR3 sequence (DNA): TGTGCCACCACAGAGGGACTAGCGGGAGCCAATGAGCAGTTCTTC. Its translation: CATTEGLAGANEQFF.

This clonotype was counted many times. The chain is built from TRBV6-1 and TRBJ2-5; the match to TRBD2 covers 10 bases. V shed 4 bases and J 1 base; nucleotides not matched to a gene: 0. The CDR3 is made up of 14 amino acids. CDR1 is MNHNS, CDR2 SASEGT, per germline. The CDR3 region has the DNA TGTGCCAGCAGTGGGACTAGCGGCCAAGAGACCCAGTACTTC. Translated, it gives CASSGTSGQETQYF.

This chain links TRBV5-5 with TRBJ1-2; 7 bases map to TRBD1. The CDR3 sequence is 15 residues long. Losses at the gene ends were 4 bases for V and 4 bases for J; bases not matched to a gene: 10. Looked up from germline, CDR1 is SGHKS and CDR2 is YYEKEE (reference sequence). The chain's CDR3 is CASSRFDREGYGYTF. The DNA for the CDR3 is TGTGCCAGCAGCCGATTCGACAGGGAGGGCTATGGCTACACCTTC.

This clonotype showed up many times. The chain joins TRBV28 to TRBJ1-2, with D maybe TRBD1 (6 bases). The CDR3 runs 16 residues. Between the trimmed V and J ends, which lost 4 bases and 0 bases, there was a span of 15 bases. Per the germline V gene, CDR1 is MDHEN and CDR2 is SYDVKM. Written as DNA, the CDR3 is TGTGCCAGCAGTTCCTCGACAGGCCTAGCTAACTATGGCTACACCTTC. This codes for CASSSSTGLANYGYTF.

This clonotype occurred many times. The chain couples TRBV3-1 to TRBJ1-2, with 8 bases matching TRBD1. The trim removed 1 base at V and 5 bases at J, leaving 3 bases unmatched. Germline V gene lookup returns CDR1 LGHDT and CDR2 YNNKEL (reference sequence). This CDR3 has 14 residues. CDR3 residues: CASSQGTGSYGYTF. CDR3 nucleotides: TGTGCCAGCAGCCAAGGGACAGGGTCGTATGGCTACACCTTC.

The chain recombines TRBV6-1 with TRBJ2-5, with a possible D match to TRBD2 (6 bases). V shed 8 bases and J shed 5 bases, with 24 bases lying between them. The CDR3 loop spans 16 amino acids. Germline V gene sequence: CDR1 MNHNS, CDR2 SASEGT. CDR3 DNA sequence: TGTGCCAGCCAGGAAGCCGGGGGAAGGGGTCGGGAGACCCAGTACTTC. Translating gives CASQEAGGRGRETQYF.